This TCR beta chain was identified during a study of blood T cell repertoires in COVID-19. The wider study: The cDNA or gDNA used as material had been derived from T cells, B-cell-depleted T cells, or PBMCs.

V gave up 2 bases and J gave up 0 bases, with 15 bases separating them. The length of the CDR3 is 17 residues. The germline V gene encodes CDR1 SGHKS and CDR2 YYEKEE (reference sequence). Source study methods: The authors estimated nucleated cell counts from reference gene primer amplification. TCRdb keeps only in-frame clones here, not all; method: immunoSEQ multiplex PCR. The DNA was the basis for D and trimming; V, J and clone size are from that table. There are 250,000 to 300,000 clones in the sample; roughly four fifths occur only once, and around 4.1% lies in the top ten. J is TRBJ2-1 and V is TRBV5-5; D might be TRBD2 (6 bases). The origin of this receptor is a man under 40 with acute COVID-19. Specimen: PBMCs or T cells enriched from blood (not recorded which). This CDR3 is CASSLGVAVSSYNEQFF. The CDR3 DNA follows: TGTGCCAGCAGCTTAGGGGTAGCGGTCAGCTCCTACAATGAGCAGTTCTTC. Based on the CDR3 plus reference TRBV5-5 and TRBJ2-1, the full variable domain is DAGVTQSPTHLIKTRGQQVTLRCSPISGHKSVSWYQQVLGQGPQFIFQYYEKEERGRGNFPDRFSARQFPNYSSELNVNALLLGDSALYLCASSLGVAVSSYNEQFFGPGTRLTVL.